Reported below is one T cell receptor (beta chain). The entry originates in a study of blood T cell repertoires in COVID-19. Study summary: The United States, Italy and Spain were the sources of the acute and convalescent COVID-19 samples. Sources were T cells, B-cell-depleted T cells, or PBMCs; the material itself was cDNA or gDNA.

The repertoire was sequenced with immunoSEQ multiplex PCR; TCRdb's copy has only in-frame clones and lacks some. The table shows roughly 36,000 clones, with 85% to 95% occurring only once. CDR3 length equals 17 residues. Trimming removed 0 bases from V and 3 bases from J, with 16 bases in between. CDR1 and CDR2 (germline): LGHDT, YNNKEL (reference sequence). The clonotype originates from a human donor with active COVID-19. The donor label of this sample is uncertain. The rearrangement links TRBV3-1 (or the pseudogene TRBV3-2) to TRBJ2-3; D ambiguous. The specimen sequenced was peripheral blood. CDR3 region: CASSQDRAPLVTDTQYF. DNA for the CDR3: TGTGCCAGCAGCCAAGATCGAGCACCTTTAGTTACAGATACGCAGTATTTT.